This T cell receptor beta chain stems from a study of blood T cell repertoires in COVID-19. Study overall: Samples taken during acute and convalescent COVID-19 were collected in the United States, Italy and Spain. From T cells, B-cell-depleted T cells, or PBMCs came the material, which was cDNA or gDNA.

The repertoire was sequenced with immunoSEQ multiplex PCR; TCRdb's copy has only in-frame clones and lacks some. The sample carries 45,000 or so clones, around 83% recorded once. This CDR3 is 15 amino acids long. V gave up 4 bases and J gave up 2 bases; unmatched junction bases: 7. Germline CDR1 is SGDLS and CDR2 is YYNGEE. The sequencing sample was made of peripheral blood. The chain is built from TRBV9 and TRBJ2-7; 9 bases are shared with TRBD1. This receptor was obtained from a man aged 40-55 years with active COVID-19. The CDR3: CASSYGTGRTYEQYF. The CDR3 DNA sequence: TGTGCCAGCAGCTATGGGACAGGGAGGACCTACGAGCAGTACTTC.